This TCR beta chain was captured in a study of CD8 T cells in Susac syndrome. Roughly 0.5 to 1 ug RNA was reverse transcribed with random hexamers. A single record per CDR3 protein comes from TCRdb applying MiXCR to the immunoSEQ multiplex PCR reads. The sample holds 100,000 to 150,000 distinct CDR3 sequences, about 95% seen once. V lost 4 bases to trimming and J lost 6 bases; unmatched junction nucleotides: 3. This CDR3 has 13 amino acids. Germline CDR1 is SGHDN and CDR2 is FVKESK. The gene calls are TRBV14 and TRBJ2-4; 7 bases agree with TRBD1. This clonotype originated in a human donor in good health. Sequencing input: CD4+ T cells from PBMCs. Here the CDR3 reads CASSPTGSNIQYF. In nucleotides, the CDR3 is TGTGCCAGCAGCCCGACAGGGTCAAACATTCAGTACTTC.